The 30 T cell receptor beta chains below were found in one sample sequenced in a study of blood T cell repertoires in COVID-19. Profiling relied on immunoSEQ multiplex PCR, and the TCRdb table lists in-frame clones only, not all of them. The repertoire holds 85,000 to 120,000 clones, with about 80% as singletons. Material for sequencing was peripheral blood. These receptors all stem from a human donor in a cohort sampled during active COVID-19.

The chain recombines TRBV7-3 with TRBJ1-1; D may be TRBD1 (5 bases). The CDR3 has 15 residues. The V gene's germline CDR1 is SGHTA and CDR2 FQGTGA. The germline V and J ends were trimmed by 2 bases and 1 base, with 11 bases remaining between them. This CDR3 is CASSLHGGTNTEAFF. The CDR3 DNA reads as TGTGCCAGCAGCTTACACGGGGGGACGAACACTGAAGCTTTCTTT. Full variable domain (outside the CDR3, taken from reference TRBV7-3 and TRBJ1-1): GAGVSQTPSNKVTEKGKYVELRCDPISGHTALYWYRQSLGQGPEFLIYFQGTGAADDSGLPNDRFFAVRPEGSVSTLKIQRTERGDSAVYLCASSLHGGTNTEAFFGQGTRLTVV.

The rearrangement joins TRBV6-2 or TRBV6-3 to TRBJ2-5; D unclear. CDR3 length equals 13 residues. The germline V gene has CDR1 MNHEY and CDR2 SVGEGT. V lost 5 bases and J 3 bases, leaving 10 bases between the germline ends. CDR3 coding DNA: TGTGCCAGCAGTCCCTTCGCGGAAGAGACCCAGTACTTC. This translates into CASSPFAEETQYF.

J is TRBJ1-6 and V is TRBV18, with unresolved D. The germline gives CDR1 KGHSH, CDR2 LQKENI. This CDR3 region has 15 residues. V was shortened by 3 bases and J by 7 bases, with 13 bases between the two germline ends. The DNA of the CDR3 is TGTGCCAGCTCACCGGGCCTTGGTTGGAATTCACCCCTCCACTTT. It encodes CASSPGLGWNSPLHF.

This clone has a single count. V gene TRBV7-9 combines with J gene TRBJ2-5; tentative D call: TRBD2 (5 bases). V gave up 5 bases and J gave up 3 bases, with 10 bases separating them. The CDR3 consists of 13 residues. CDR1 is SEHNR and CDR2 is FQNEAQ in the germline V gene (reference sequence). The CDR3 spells CASSPKREETQYF. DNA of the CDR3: TGTGCCAGCAGCCCCAAGAGGGAAGAGACCCAGTACTTC.

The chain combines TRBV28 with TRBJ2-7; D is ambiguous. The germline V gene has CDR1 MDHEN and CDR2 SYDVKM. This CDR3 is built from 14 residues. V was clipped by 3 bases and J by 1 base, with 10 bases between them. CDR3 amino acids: CASSFPLASYEQYF. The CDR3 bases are TGTGCCAGCAGTTTCCCCCTGGCATCCTACGAGCAGTACTTC.

DNA of the CDR3: TGTGCCAGCAGCCAAGGCCAGGGTTTCCCCTCTGACTATGGCTACACCTTC. It codes for CASSQGQGFPSDYGYTF. This chain joins TRBV3-1 (or the pseudogene TRBV3-2) and TRBJ1-2; perhaps TRBD1 as D (5 bases). Germline assignment: CDR1 LGHDT and CDR2 YNNKEL (reference sequence). Between the trimmed V and J ends, which lost 1 base and 3 bases, there was a span of 18 bases. This CDR3 is 17 amino acids long.

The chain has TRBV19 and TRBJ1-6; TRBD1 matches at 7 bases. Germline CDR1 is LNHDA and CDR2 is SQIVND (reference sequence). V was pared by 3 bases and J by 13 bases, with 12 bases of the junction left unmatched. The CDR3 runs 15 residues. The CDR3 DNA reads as TGTGCCAGTAGTATTCAGAACAGGGGAAGGACGCCCCTCCACTTT. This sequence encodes CASSIQNRGRTPLHF.

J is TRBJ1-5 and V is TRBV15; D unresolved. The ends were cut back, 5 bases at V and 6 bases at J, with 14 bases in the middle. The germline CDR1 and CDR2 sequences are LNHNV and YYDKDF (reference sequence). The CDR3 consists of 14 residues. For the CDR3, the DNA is TGTGCCACCAGCTATGACCCGGCGGGTCAGCCCCAGCATTTT. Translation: CATSYDPAGQPQHF.

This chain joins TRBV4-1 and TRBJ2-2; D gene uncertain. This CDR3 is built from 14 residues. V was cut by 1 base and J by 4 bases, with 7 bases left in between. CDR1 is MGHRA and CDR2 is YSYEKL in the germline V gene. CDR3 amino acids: CASSQVPITGELFF. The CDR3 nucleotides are TGCGCCAGCAGCCAAGTACCTATCACCGGGGAGCTGTTTTTT.

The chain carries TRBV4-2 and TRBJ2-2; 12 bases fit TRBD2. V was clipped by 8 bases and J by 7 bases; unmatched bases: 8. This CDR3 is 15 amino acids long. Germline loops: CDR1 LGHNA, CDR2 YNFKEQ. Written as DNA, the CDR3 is TGTGCCAGCGGGCTAGCGGGGGGGCCTATCGGGGAGCTGTTTTTT. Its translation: CASGLAGGPIGELFF.

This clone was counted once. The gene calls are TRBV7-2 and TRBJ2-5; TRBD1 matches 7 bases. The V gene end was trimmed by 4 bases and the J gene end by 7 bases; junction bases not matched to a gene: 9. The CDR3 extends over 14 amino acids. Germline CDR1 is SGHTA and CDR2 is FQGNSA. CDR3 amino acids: CASSSWTGLGTQYF. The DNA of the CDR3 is TGTGCCAGCAGCTCTTGGACAGGCCTGGGGACCCAGTACTTC.

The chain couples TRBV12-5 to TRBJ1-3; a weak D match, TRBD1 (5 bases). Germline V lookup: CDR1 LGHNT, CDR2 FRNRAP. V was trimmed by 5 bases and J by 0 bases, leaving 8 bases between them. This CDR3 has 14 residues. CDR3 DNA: TGTGCTAGTGGTCGGGGGAACTCTGGAAACACCATATATTTT. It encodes CASGRGNSGNTIYF.

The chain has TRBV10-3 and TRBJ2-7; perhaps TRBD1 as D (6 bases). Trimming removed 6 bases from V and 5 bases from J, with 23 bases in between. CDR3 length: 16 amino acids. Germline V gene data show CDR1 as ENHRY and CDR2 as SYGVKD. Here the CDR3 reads CAIRAWEGTSKDEQYF. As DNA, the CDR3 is TGTGCCATCAGAGCCTGGGAAGGGACAAGTAAGGACGAGCAGTACTTC.

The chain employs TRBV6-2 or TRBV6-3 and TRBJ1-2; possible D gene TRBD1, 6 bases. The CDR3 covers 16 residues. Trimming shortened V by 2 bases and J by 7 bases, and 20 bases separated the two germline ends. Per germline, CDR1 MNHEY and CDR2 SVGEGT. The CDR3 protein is CASSYVLNRVEFGYTF. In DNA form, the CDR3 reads TGTGCCAGCAGTTACGTTTTGAACAGGGTTGAATTTGGCTACACCTTC.

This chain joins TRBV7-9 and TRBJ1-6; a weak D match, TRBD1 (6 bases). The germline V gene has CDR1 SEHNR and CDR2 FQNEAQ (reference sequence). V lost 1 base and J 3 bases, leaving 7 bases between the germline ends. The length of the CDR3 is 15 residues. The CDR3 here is CASSLGGGYNSPLHF. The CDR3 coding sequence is TGTGCCAGCAGCTTAGGAGGGGGCTATAATTCACCCCTCCACTTT.

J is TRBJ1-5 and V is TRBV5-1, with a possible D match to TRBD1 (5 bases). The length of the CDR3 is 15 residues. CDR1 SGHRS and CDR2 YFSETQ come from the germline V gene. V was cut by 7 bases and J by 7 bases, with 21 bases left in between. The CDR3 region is CASRADIREGQPQHF. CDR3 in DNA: TGCGCCAGCCGAGCTGATATCAGGGAAGGGCAGCCCCAGCATTTT.

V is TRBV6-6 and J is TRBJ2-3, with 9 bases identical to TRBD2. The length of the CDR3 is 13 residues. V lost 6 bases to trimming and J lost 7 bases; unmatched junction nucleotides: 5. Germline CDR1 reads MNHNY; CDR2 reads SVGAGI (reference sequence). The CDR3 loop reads CASSSSGGYTQYF. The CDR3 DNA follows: TGTGCCAGCAGCAGTAGCGGGGGCTATACGCAGTATTTT.

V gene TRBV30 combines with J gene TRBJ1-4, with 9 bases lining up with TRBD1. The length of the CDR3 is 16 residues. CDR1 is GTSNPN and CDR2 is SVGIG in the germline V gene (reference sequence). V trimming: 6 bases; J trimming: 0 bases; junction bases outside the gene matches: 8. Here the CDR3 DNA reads TGTGCCTGTAGCCGGGACAGGGATTCAACTAATGAAAAACTGTTTTTT. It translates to CACSRDRDSTNEKLFF.

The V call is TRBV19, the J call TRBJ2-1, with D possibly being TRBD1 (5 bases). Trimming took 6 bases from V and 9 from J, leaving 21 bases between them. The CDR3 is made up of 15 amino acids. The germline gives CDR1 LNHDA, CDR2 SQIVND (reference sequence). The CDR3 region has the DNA TGTGCCAGTAGAAATAGGGGCCGCGTTTTCGGTGAGCAGTTCTTC. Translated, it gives CASRNRGRVFGEQFF.

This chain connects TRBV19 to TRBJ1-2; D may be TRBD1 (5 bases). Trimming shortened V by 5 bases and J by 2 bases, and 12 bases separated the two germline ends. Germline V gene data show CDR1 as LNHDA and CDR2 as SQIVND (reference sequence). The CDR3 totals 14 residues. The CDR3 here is CASSPGTGNYGYTF. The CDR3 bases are TGTGCCAGTAGTCCAGGCACAGGCAACTATGGCTACACCTTC.

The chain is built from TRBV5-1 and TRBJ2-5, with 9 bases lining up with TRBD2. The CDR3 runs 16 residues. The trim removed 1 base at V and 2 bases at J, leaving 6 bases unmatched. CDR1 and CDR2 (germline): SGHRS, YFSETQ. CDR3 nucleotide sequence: TGCGCCAGCAGCTTGTGGGCGGGGGGGCCTCAAGAGACCCAGTACTTC. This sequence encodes CASSLWAGGPQETQYF.

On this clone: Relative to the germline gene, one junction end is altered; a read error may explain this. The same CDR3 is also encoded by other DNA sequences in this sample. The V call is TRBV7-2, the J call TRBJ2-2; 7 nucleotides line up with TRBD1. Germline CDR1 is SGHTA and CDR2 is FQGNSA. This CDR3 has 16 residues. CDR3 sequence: CASSFSGTVNTGELFF. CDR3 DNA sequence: TGTGCCAGCAGCTTCTCCGGGACAGTGAACACCGGAGAGCTGTTTTTT.

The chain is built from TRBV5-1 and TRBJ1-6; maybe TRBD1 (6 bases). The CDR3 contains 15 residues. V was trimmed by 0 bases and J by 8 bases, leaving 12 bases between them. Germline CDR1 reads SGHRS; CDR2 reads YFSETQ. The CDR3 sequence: CASSLVGGRYSPLHF. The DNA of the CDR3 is TGCGCCAGCAGCTTGGTAGGGGGACGGTATTCACCCCTCCACTTT. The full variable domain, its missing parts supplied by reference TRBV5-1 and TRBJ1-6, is KAGVTQTPRYLIKTRGQQVTLSCSPISGHRSVSWYQQTPGQGLQFLFEYFSETQRNKGNFPGRFSGRQFSNSRSEMNVSTLELGDSALYLCASSLVGGRYSPLHFGNGTRLTVT.

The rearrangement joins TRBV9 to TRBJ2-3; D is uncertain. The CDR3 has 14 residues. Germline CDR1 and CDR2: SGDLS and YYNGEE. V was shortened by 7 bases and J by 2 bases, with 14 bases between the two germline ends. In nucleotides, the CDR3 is TGTGCCAGCGGTGGCCCCCACACCACAGATACGCAGTATTTT. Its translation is CASGGPHTTDTQYF. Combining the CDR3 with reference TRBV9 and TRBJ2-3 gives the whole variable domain DSGVTQTPKHLITATGQRVTLRCSPRSGDLSVYWYQQSLDQGLQFLIQYYNGEERAKGNILERFSAQQFPDLHSELNLSSLELGDSALYFCASGGPHTTDTQYFGPGTRLTVL.

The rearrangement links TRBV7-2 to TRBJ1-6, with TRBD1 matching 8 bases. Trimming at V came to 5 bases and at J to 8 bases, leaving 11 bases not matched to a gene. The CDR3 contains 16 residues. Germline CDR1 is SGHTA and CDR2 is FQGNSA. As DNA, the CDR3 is TGTGCCAGCAGCCAAAAGCCTCAGGGGGCCGATTCACCCCTCCACTTT. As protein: CASSQKPQGADSPLHF.

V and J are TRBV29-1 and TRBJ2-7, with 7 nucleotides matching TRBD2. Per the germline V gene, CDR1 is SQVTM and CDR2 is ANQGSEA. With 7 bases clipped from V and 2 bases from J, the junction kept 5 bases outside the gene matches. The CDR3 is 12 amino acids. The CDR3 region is CSAVTSPYEQYF. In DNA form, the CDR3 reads TGCAGCGCCGTGACTAGCCCCTACGAGCAGTACTTC.

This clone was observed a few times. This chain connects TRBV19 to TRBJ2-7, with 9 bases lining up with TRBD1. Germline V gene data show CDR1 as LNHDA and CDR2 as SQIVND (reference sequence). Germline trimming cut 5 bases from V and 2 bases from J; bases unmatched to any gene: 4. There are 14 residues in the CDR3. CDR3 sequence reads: CASSVGQGTYEQYF. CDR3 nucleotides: TGTGCCAGTAGTGTGGGACAGGGAACCTACGAGCAGTACTTC. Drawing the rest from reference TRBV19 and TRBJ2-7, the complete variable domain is DGGITQSPKYLFRKEGQNVTLSCEQNLNHDAMYWYRQDPGQGLRLIYYSQIVNDFQKGDIAEGYSVSREKKESFPLTVTSAQKNPTAFYLCASSVGQGTYEQYFGPGTRLTVT.

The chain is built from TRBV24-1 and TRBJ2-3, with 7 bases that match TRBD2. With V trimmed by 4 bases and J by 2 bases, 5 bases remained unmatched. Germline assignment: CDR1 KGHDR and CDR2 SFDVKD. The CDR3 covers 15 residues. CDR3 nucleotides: TGTGCCACCAGTGAAAGGACTAGAGTCACAGATACGCAGTATTTT. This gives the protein CATSERTRVTDTQYF.

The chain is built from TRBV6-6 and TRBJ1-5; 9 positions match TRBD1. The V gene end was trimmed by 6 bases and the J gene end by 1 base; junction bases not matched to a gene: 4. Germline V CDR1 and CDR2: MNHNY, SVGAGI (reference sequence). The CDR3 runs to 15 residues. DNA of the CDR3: TGTGCCAGCAGCCGACAGGGGGGAAGCAATCAGCCCCAGCATTTT. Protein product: CASSRQGGSNQPQHF.

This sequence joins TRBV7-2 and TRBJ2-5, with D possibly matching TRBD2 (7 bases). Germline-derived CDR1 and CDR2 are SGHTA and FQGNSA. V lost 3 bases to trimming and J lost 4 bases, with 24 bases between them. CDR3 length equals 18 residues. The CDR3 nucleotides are TGTGCCAGCAGCTTCGTAGCTGGGGGGGGGCCCCTTAGAGAGACCCAGTACTTC. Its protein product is CASSFVAGGGPLRETQYF. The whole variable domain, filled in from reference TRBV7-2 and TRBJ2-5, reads GAGVSQSPSNKVTEKGKDVELRCDPISGHTALYWYRQSLGQGLEFLIYFQGNSAPDKSGLPSDRFSAERTGGSVSTLTIQRTQQEDSAVYLCASSFVAGGGPLRETQYFGPGTRLLVL.